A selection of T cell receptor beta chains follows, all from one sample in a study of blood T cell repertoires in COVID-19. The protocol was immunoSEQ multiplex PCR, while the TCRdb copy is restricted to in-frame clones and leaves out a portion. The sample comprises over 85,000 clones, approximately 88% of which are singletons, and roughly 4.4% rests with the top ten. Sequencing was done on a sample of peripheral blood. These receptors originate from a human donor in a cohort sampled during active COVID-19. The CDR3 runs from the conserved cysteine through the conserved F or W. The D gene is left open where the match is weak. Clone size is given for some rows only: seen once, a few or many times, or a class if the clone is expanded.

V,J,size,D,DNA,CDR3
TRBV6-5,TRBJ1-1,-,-,TGTGCCAGCAGTTACTCGACTAGGGACTACGGTACTGAAGCTTTCTTT,CASSYSTRDYGTEAFF
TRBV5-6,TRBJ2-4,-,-,TGTGCCAGCAGCGATCAGGCTCTAGCCAAAAACATTCAGTACTTC,CASSDQALAKNIQYF
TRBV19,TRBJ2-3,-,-,TGTGCCACCAATAGACAGACTGGGGATACGCAGTATTTT,CATNRQTGDTQYF
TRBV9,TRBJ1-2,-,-,TGTGCCAGCAGCGTAGCGGAAGGGGCTCAGGGTGGCTACACCTTC,CASSVAEGAQGGYTF
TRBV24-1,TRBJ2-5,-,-,TGTGCCACCAGTGATTTAGGAGCGGGTCGGGAGACCCAGTACTTC,CATSDLGAGRETQYF
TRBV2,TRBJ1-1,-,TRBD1,TGTGCCAGCACCAGAACCGGGACAGGGTTGAACACTGAAGCTTTCTTT,CASTRTGTGLNTEAFF
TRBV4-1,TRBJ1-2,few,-,TGCGCCAGCAGCCAAAGCGCGGGGCTGGGGGGCTACACCTTC,CASSQSAGLGGYTF
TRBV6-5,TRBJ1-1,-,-,TGTGCCAGCAGTTACGGGGGCTCGCACACTGAAGCTTTCTTT,CASSYGGSHTEAFF
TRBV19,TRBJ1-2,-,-,TGTGCCAGTAGTATAGACGCCAGAAACTATGGCTACACCTTC,CASSIDARNYGYTF
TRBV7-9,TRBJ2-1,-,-,TGTGCCAGCAGTCGGACGGGGTACAATGAGCAGTTCTTC,CASSRTGYNEQFF
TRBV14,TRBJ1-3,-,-,TGTGCCAGCACCTCGACACCGTTCTCTGGAAACACCATATATTTT,CASTSTPFSGNTIYF
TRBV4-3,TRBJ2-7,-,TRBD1,TGCGCCAGCAGCCAAGATCCGGGCAGGGGGTACGAGCAGTACTTC,CASSQDPGRGYEQYF
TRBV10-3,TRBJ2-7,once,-,TGTGCCATCAGGGAGGGTACAGGGGACGAGCAGTACTTC,CAIREGTGDEQYF
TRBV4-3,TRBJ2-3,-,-,TGCGCCAGCAGCCAAGATTTTACAGGGAATACAGATACGCAGTATTTT,CASSQDFTGNTDTQYF
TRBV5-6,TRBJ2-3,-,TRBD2,TGTGCCAGCAGCCCACTAGCGGGGGGCGTAGATACGCAGTATTTT,CASSPLAGGVDTQYF
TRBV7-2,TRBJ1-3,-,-,TGTGCCAGCAGCTTAGACCGCAGAGGAAACACCATATATTTT,CASSLDRRGNTIYF
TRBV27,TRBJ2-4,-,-,TGTGCCAGTGAGAGTAAAGGACACCCAAATGCCAAAAACATTCAGTACTTC,CASESKGHPNAKNIQYF
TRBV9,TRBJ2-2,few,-,TGTGCCAGCAGCGTTCTTCCGAACACCGGGGAGCTGTTTTTT,CASSVLPNTGELFF
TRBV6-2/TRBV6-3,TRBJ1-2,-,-,TGTGCCAGCAGTTACTCTCTTTCAGGGACTAACTATGGCTACACCTTC,CASSYSLSGTNYGYTF
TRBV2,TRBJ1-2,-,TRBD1,TGTGCCAGCAGTGAGACAGGGGGACCGAACTATGGCTACACCTTC,CASSETGGPNYGYTF
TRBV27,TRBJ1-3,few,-,TGTGCCAGCAGTTCCGGGAGCTGGGCCTCTGGAAACACCATATATTTT,CASSSGSWASGNTIYF
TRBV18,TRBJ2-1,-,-,TGTGCCAGCTCACCTGTCAAGTTGGAGAATGAGCAGTTCTTC,CASSPVKLENEQFF
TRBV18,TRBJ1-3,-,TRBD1,TGTGCCAGCTCCCCTGACAGGGCCTCTGGAAACACCATATATTTT,CASSPDRASGNTIYF
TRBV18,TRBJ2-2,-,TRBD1,TGTGCCAGCTCATGGACAGGAGTCCCGAACACCGGGGAGCTGTTTTTT,CASSWTGVPNTGELFF
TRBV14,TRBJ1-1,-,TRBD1,TGTGCCAGCAGCCAACGGACAGGGCGGGGCACTGAAGCTTTCTTT,CASSQRTGRGTEAFF
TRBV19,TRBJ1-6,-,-,TGTGCCAGTTCCCGGGTCCAAGGAAATTCACCCCTCCACTTT,CASSRVQGNSPLHF
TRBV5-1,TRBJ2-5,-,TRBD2,TGCGCCAGCAGCTTGGAGGGGAGGGGTATCCAATTCACCCAGTACTTC,CASSLEGRGIQFTQYF
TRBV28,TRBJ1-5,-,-,TGTGCCAGCAGTTTATGGGGAGGTCGCAATCAGCCCCAGCATTTT,CASSLWGGRNQPQHF
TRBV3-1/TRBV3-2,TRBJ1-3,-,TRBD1,TGTGCCAGCAGCCCTGGTGGTGCAGGGGGCATGGAAAACACCATATATTTT,CASSPGGAGGMENTIYF
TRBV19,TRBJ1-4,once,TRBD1,TGTGCCAGTAACGACAGGGTTTTTGAAAAACTGTTTTTT,CASNDRVFEKLFF
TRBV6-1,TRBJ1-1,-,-,TGTGCCAGCAGTGATCCGGGACAAGTTGATACTGAAGCTTTCTTT,CASSDPGQVDTEAFF
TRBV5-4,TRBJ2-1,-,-,TGTGCCAGCAGTTGGGCCCACAATGAGCAGTTCTTC,CASSWAHNEQFF
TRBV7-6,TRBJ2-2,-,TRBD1,TGTGCCAGTACCGGGACAGGGAATGTCAGTCAGAACACCGGGGAGCTGTTTTTT,CASTGTGNVSQNTGELFF
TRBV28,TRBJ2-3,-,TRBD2,TGTGCCAGCAGTTTAGCGGCTAGCGGGGTCCTTGGCGCAGATACGCAGTATTTT,CASSLAASGVLGADTQYF
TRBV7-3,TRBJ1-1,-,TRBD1,TGTGCCAGCAGCATAGACAGGGAGAACACTGAAGCTTTCTTT,CASSIDRENTEAFF
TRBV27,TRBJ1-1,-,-,TGTGCCAGCAGTTTATCGGTGGGGGGGGAAGCTTTCTTT,CASSLSVGGEAFF
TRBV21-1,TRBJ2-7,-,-,TGTGCCAGCACGCTCGGGGAGGGAGTGGGCTCCTACGAGCAGTACTTC,CASTLGEGVGSYEQYF
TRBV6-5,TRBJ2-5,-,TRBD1,TGTGCCAGCAGCCGGACAGGGGGCTTAGGAGAGACCCAGTACTTC,CASSRTGGLGETQYF
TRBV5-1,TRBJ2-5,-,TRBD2,TGCGCCAGCAGCTTCTCCGGGACTAGCGGGGAGACCCAGTACTTC,CASSFSGTSGETQYF
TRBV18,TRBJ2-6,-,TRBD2,TGTGCCAGCTCACCGGGGAGGGAGGCTGGGGCCAACGTCCTGACTTTC,CASSPGREAGANVLTF
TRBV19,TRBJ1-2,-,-,TGTGCCAGTAGTATAGATCGGACTAGTTACCGCCGAGCTAACTATGGCTACACCTTC,CASSIDRTSYRRANYGYTF
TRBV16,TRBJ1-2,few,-,TGTGCCAGCAGCCAATCCCGGGGAGGCTACACCTTC,CASSQSRGGYTF
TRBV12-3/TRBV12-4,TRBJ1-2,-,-,TGTGCCAGCAGGCTTTACGGGGGCTACACCTTC,CASRLYGGYTF
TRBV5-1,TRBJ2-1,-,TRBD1,TGCGCCAGCAGCGCAGGGACAGGCGCCTACAATGAGCAGTTCTTC,CASSAGTGAYNEQFF
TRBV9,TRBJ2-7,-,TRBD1,TGTGCCAGCAGCTTCCGGGACAGGGTCTACGAGCAGTACTTC,CASSFRDRVYEQYF
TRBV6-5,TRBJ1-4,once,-,TGTGCCAGCAGTTACCACTGGACGGGGATGGAAAAACTGTTTTTT,CASSYHWTGMEKLFF
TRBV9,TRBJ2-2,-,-,TGTGCCAGCAGCGTAGGACAGTCGAACACCGGGGAGCTGTTTTTT,CASSVGQSNTGELFF
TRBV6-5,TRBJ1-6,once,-,TGTGCCAGCAGTTACGACAGAAATAATTCACCCCTCCACTTT,CASSYDRNNSPLHF
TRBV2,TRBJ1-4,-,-,TGTGCCAGCAGCGAACAGGGAATCGGCGAAAAACTGTTTTTT,CASSEQGIGEKLFF
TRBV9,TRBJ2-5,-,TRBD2,TGTGCCAGCAGCGTAGACAGCGGGGGGTCCCAAGAGACCCAGTACTTC,CASSVDSGGSQETQYF
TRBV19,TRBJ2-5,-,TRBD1,TGTGCCAGTAGCTCGGGGACAGGGGGTAAAGAGACCCAGTACTTC,CASSSGTGGKETQYF